These T cell receptor beta chains were read from a single sample in a study of CXCR3-negative and CXCR3-positive naive CD8 T cells. TCRdb re-called the 5' RACE reads and gives one entry per CDR3 protein, without DNA. The repertoire table contains approximately 100,000 distinct CDR3 sequences. Sequences were obtained from naive CXCR3+ CD8+ T cells from blood. These receptor sequences come from a human donor in good health. Some clones in this sample may be carry-over from other donors' samples. CDR3s include the opening cysteine and the closing phenylalanine or tryptophan.

cdr3_aa: CSVDAMVRADYGYTF
v_call: TRBV29-1
j_call: TRBJ1-2

cdr3_aa: CASSQTNEQFF
v_call: TRBV12-3/TRBV12-4
j_call: TRBJ2-1

cdr3_aa: CASSSGQAGESSYEQYF
v_call: TRBV6-5
j_call: TRBJ2-7

cdr3_aa: CASSLAGGSETQYF
v_call: TRBV7-9
j_call: TRBJ2-5

cdr3_aa: CASSLAEGSPYF
v_call: TRBV7-9
j_call: TRBJ2-3

cdr3_aa: CASSPGLAGGLQFF
v_call: TRBV27
j_call: TRBJ2-1

cdr3_aa: CASSSGGETDVGPYGYTF
v_call: TRBV7-2
j_call: TRBJ1-2

cdr3_aa: CASSFVGAGTEAFF
v_call: TRBV7-2
j_call: TRBJ1-1

cdr3_aa: CASSLLSLYNEQFF
v_call: TRBV12-3/TRBV12-4
j_call: TRBJ2-1

cdr3_aa: CASSPSTAPGLEQFF
v_call: TRBV9
j_call: TRBJ2-1

cdr3_aa: CASSRDSYNEQLF
v_call: TRBV25-1
j_call: TRBJ2-1

cdr3_aa: CASSQGVGTGAYNEQFF
v_call: TRBV7-9
j_call: TRBJ2-1

cdr3_aa: CAISEPTGQETQYF
v_call: TRBV10-3
j_call: TRBJ2-5

cdr3_aa: CASSPGLAGHEQFF
v_call: TRBV4-2
j_call: TRBJ2-1

cdr3_aa: CSATEVRSSYEQYF
v_call: TRBV20-1
j_call: TRBJ2-7

cdr3_aa: CATRETSTGELFF
v_call: TRBV7-9
j_call: TRBJ2-2

cdr3_aa: CASSRGLEAQYF
v_call: TRBV12-3/TRBV12-4
j_call: TRBJ2-5

cdr3_aa: CASSPGHAGEQYF
v_call: TRBV7-7
j_call: TRBJ2-7

cdr3_aa: CASSFAGGSYNEQFF
v_call: TRBV5-5
j_call: TRBJ2-1

cdr3_aa: CASSAQLAGVSNEQFF
v_call: TRBV7-9
j_call: TRBJ2-1

cdr3_aa: CSVEEDTPLSYEQYF
v_call: TRBV29-1
j_call: TRBJ2-7

cdr3_aa: CATRHRDFTEAFF
v_call: TRBV10-1
j_call: TRBJ1-1

cdr3_aa: CASSEGLAGALVEQFF
v_call: TRBV10-1
j_call: TRBJ2-1

cdr3_aa: CASSLVGEGEQYF
v_call: TRBV5-1
j_call: TRBJ2-7

cdr3_aa: CASSIGLAGGGRGSEQYF
v_call: TRBV5-1
j_call: TRBJ2-7

cdr3_aa: CASSPAGGRGETQYF
v_call: TRBV9
j_call: TRBJ2-5

cdr3_aa: CAWSTGTGDSPLHF
v_call: TRBV30
j_call: TRBJ1-6

cdr3_aa: CASSVRDSNTEAFF
v_call: TRBV5-1
j_call: TRBJ1-1

cdr3_aa: CASTTYTGRGYTF
v_call: TRBV6-5
j_call: TRBJ1-2

cdr3_aa: CSVEPGPRETQYF
v_call: TRBV29-1
j_call: TRBJ2-5

cdr3_aa: CASSDQHLAGENTDTQYF
v_call: TRBV9
j_call: TRBJ2-3

cdr3_aa: CASSLGQAPYEQYF
v_call: TRBV12-3/TRBV12-4
j_call: TRBJ2-7

cdr3_aa: CASSESKWGARGYTF
v_call: TRBV10-2
j_call: TRBJ1-2

cdr3_aa: CASSPSGHLNTEAFF
v_call: TRBV14
j_call: TRBJ1-1

cdr3_aa: CASSQGTAGTGELFF
v_call: TRBV7-6
j_call: TRBJ2-2

cdr3_aa: CASSAGGYEQYF
v_call: TRBV5-6
j_call: TRBJ2-7

cdr3_aa: CSAENGPPEEQYF
v_call: TRBV20-1
j_call: TRBJ2-7

cdr3_aa: CASSLGFTEAFF
v_call: TRBV7-2
j_call: TRBJ1-1

cdr3_aa: CASSQGKGPYEQYF
v_call: TRBV4-1
j_call: TRBJ2-7